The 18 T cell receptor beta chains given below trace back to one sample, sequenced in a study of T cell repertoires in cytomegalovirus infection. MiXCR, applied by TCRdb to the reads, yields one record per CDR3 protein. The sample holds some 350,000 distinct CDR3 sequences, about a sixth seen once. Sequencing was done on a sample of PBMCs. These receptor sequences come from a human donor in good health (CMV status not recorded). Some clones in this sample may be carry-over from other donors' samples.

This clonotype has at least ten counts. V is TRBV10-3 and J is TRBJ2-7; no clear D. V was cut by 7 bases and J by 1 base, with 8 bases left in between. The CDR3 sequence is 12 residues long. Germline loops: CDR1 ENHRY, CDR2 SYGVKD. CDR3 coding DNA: TGTGCCATCACCCCCTCTTCCTACGAGCAGTACTTC. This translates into CAITPSSYEQYF.

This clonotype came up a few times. The CDR3 spells CASSSPGTGNTIYF. CDR3 in DNA: TGTGCCAGCAGCTCCCCGGGAACTGGAAACACCATATATTTT. The rearrangement links TRBV12-3 or TRBV12-4 to TRBJ1-3; D uncertain. CDR3 length equals 14 residues. The V end was cut by 6 bases, the J end by 2 bases, with 11 bases between.

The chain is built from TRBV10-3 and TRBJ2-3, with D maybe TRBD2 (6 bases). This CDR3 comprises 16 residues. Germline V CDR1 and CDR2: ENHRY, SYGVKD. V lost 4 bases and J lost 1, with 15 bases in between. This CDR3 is CAISVGGFMGTDTQYF. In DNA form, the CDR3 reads TGTGCCATCAGTGTGGGGGGATTCATGGGCACAGATACGCAGTATTTT.

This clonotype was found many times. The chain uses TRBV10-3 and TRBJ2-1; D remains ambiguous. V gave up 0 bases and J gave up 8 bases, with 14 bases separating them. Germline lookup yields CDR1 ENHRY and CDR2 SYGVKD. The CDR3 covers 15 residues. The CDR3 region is CAISESKGKADEQFF. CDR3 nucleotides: TGTGCCATCAGTGAGTCGAAGGGAAAGGCTGATGAGCAGTTCTTC.

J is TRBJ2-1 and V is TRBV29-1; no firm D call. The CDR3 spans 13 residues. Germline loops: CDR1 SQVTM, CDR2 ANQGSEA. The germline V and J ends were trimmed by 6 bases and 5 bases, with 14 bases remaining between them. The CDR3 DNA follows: TGCAGCGTAAGAAGGGCTAGTAACAATGAGCAGTTCTTC. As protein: CSVRRASNNEQFF.

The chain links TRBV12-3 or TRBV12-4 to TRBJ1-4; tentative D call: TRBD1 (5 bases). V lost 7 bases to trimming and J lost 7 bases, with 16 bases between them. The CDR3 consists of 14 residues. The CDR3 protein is CASKRGAWVEKLFF. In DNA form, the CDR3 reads TGTGCCAGCAAACGTGGGGCGTGGGTTGAAAAACTGTTTTTT.

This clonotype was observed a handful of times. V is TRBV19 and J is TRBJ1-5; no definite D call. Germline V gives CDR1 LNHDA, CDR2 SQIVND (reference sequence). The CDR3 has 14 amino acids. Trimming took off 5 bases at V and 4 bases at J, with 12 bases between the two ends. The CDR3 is CASSPGLFNQPQHF. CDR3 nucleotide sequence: TGTGCCAGTAGTCCCGGACTCTTTAATCAGCCCCAGCATTTT.

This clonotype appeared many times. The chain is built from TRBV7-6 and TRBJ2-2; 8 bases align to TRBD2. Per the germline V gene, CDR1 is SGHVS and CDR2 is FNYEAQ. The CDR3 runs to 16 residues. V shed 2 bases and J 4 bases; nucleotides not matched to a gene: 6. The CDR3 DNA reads TGTGCCAGCAGCTTAACGGGAGGGCCACTCACCGGGGAGCTGTTTTTT. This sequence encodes CASSLTGGPLTGELFF. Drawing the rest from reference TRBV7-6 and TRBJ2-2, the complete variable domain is GAGVSQSPRYKVTKRGQDVALRCDPISGHVSLYWYRQALGQGPEFLTYFNYEAQQDKSGLPNDRFSAERPEGSISTLTIQRTEQRDSAMYRCASSLTGGPLTGELFFGEGSRLTVL.

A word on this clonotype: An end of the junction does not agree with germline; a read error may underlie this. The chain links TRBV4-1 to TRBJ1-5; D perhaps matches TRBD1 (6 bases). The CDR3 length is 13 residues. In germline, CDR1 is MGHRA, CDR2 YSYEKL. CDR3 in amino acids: CASSQGGGRSQHF. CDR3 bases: TGTGCCAGCAGCCAAGGGGGAGGGAGGTCCCAGCATTTT.

CDR3 protein: CASSYSFRVKEKLFF. In DNA form, the CDR3 reads TGTGCCAGCAGTTACTCGTTCCGGGTAAAGGAAAAACTGTTTTTT. J is TRBJ1-4 and V is TRBV6-5; no definite D call. This CDR3 comprises 15 residues. V was cut by 0 bases and J by 8 bases, with 13 bases left in between. The germline gives CDR1 MNHEY, CDR2 SVGAGI.

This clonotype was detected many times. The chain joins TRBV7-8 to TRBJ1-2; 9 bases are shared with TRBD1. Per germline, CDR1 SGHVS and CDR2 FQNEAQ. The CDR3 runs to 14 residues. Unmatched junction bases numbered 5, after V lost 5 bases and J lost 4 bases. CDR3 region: CASSPRDRAYGYTF. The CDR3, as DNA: TGTGCCAGCAGCCCTCGGGACAGGGCCTATGGCTACACCTTC.

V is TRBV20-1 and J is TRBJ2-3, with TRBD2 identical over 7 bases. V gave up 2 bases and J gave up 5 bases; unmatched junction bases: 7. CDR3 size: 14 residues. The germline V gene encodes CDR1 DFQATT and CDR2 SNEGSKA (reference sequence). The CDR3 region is CSARSPGGRDTQYF. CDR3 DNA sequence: TGCAGTGCTAGATCCCCGGGGGGAAGAGATACGCAGTATTTT.

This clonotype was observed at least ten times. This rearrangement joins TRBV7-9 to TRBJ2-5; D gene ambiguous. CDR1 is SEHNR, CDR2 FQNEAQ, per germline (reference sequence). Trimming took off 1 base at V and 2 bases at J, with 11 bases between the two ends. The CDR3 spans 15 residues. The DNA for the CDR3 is TGTGCCAGCAGCTTAGTAACAGAACCTCAAGAGACCCAGTACTTC. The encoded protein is CASSLVTEPQETQYF.

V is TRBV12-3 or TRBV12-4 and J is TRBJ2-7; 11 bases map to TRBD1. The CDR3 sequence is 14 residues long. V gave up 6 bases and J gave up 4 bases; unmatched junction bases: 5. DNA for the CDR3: TGTGCCAGCAGCTACGGGACAGGGGGTTACGAGCAGTACTTC. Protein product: CASSYGTGGYEQYF.

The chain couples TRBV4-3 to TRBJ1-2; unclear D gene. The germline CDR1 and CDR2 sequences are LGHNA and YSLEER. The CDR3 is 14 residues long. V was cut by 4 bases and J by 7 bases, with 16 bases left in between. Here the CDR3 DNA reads TGCGCCAGCAGCCTCCGCTCGGCGGGATTTGGCTACACCTTC. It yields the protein CASSLRSAGFGYTF.

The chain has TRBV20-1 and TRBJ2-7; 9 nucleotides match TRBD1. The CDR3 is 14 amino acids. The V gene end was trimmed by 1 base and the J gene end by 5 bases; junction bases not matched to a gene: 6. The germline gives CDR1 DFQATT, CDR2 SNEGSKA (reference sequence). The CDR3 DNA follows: TGCAGTGCTAGAGCAAGGACAGGGGCCAACGAGCAGTACTTC. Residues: CSARARTGANEQYF.

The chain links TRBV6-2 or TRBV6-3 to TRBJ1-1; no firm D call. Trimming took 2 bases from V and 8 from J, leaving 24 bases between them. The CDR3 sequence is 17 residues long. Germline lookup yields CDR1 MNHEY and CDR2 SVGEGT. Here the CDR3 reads CASSYHPIKTLRNEAFF. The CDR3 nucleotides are TGTGCCAGCAGTTACCACCCTATAAAGACCTTACGGAACGAAGCTTTCTTT.

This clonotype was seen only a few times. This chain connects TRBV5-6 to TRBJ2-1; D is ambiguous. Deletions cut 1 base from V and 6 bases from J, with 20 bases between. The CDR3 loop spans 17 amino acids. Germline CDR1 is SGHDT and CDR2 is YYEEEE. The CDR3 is CASSLFKAGRLGNEQFF. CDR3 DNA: TGTGCCAGCAGCTTGTTTAAGGCCGGCCGATTAGGCAATGAGCAGTTCTTC.